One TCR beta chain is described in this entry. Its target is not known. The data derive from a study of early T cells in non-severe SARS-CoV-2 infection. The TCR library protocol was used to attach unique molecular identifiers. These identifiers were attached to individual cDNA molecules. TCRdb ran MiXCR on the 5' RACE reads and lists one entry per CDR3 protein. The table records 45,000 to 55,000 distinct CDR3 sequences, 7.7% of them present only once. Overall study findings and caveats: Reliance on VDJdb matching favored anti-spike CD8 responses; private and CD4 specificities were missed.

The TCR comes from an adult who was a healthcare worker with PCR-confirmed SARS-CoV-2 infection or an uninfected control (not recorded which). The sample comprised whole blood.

CDR3: CASSLAVVQFPKNIQYF. The CDR3 DNA reads TGTGCCAGCAGTTTAGCAGTGGTGCAATTCCCCAAAAACATTCAGTACTTC. This chain uses TRBV28 with TRBJ2-4; D is uncertain. V was trimmed by 2 bases and J by 2 bases, leaving 16 bases between them. CDR3 length: 17 amino acids. Germline CDR1 MDHEN, CDR2 SYDVKM.